The entry that follows covers one T cell receptor (beta chain) sequence. Antigen specificity is unknown. This CDR3 comprises 18 residues. Trimming shortened V by 2 bases and J by 2 bases, and 16 bases separated the two germline ends. Germline V gene sequence: CDR1 KGHSH, CDR2 LQKENI. Controls came from buffy coats of healthy blood donors. This entry is derived from a study of STAT5B mutations in CD4+ large granular lymphocyte leukemia. Study observations and caveats: Main leukemic clonotypes were patient-specific, but 20% to 25% appeared at low frequency elsewhere.

Clones were read by immunoSEQ multiplex PCR, and TCRdb kept only the in-frame ones, dropping some. The sample holds roughly 34,000 clones, more than 65% seen once. Material for sequencing was CD4+ T cells from blood buffy coats. The receptor comes from a human donor in good health. The chain uses TRBV18 and TRBJ1-6; no reliable D call. The CDR3 loop is CASSPTRLTQAYNSPLHF. CDR3 bases: TGTGCCAGCTCACCAACGAGACTGACCCAAGCCTATAATTCACCCCTCCACTTT.